These 7 T cell receptor beta chains were sequenced from one sample in a study of beta chain features in type 1 diabetes. Broader study findings: Shorter TCRB CDR3s, moderately but significantly so, marked every one of the four CD4+ subsets in Type 1 diabetes patients.

Expressed TCRB transcripts were sequenced, since all the RNA that had been isolated was reverse transcribed. TCRdb keeps only in-frame clones here, not all; method: immunoSEQ multiplex PCR. The sample consists of some 150,000 clones, roughly 10% of them appearing once. Their antigens remain unidentified. Material for sequencing was central memory CD4+ T cells from blood. Receptors were obtained from a woman aged 25 to 39 with type 1 diabetes.

This clone was observed a few times. The chain carries TRBV4-1 and TRBJ2-3; 9 bases fit TRBD2. The CDR3 has 16 amino acids. V was pared by 0 bases and J by 9 bases, with 10 bases of the junction left unmatched. CDR1 and CDR2 (germline): MGHRA, YSYEKL. CDR3 nucleotides: TGCGCCAGCAGCCAAGAAAGCGGGAGGCCCACAGGAACGCAGTATTTT. It encodes CASSQESGRPTGTQYF.

The chain is built from TRBV2 and TRBJ1-1; 7 bases agree with TRBD1. The CDR3 runs 13 residues. Germline values: CDR1 SNHLY, CDR2 FYNNEI. The junction had 6 bases not matched to a gene; V was cut back by 10 bases and J by 1 base. The CDR3 coding sequence is TGTGCCACTTCGACAGGGCAGAACACTGAAGCTTTCTTT. Its protein is CATSTGQNTEAFF.

This clone was counted many times. The chain couples TRBV19 to TRBJ1-5; D not resolved. Germline V gene lookup returns CDR1 LNHDA and CDR2 SQIVND (reference sequence). CDR3 length equals 13 residues. V lost 4 bases to trimming and J lost 11 bases, with 15 bases between them. Here the CDR3 reads CASSTDNSRAQHF. CDR3 DNA: TGTGCCAGTAGTACCGATAATTCTAGAGCCCAGCATTTT.

The V and J genes are TRBV28 and TRBJ2-2; 10 bases are a match to TRBD1. This CDR3 spans 19 amino acids. The germline gives CDR1 MDHEN, CDR2 SYDVKM. The V segment lost 5 bases and the J segment 7 bases; nucleotides outside the gene matches: 19. The CDR3: CASSPPTGGGSGWIGELFF. For the CDR3, the DNA is TGTGCCAGCAGTCCCCCGACAGGGGGCGGATCGGGTTGGATCGGGGAGCTGTTTTTT.

This clone came up many times. The V call is TRBV18, the J call TRBJ2-5, with TRBD1 matching over 7 bases. This CDR3 is built from 13 residues. The V gene end was trimmed by 6 bases and the J gene end by 5 bases; junction bases not matched to a gene: 6. CDR1 and CDR2 (germline): KGHSH, LQKENI. CDR3 coding DNA: TGTGCCAGCTCGTACAGGGGAGAGGAGACCCAGTACTTC. The encoded protein is CASSYRGEETQYF.

The genes are TRBV7-9 and TRBJ1-1; D unclear. Trimming left V 2 bases short and J 7 bases short, with 8 bases between. There are 12 residues in the CDR3. Germline assignment: CDR1 SEHNR and CDR2 FQNEAQ (reference sequence). CDR3 residues: CASSLTSLEAFF. The CDR3 DNA reads as TGTGCCAGCAGCTTAACGTCACTTGAAGCTTTCTTT.

The chain recombines TRBV19 with TRBJ2-7; the match to TRBD1 covers 9 bases. The CDR3 has 12 amino acids. Germline CDR1 and CDR2: LNHDA and SQIVND (reference sequence). The J segment lost 7 bases and the V segment lost 11 bases, leaving 9 bases of the junction unmatched. CDR3 loop: CASGTGLGEQYF. The CDR3 DNA sequence: TGTGCCTCCGGGACAGGGTTGGGGGAGCAGTACTTC.